These 23 T cell receptor beta chains originate from one sample sequenced in a study of identical twins. TCRdb reanalysed the 5' RACE reads using MiXCR and keeps one entry per CDR3 protein. The sample records 450,000 or so distinct CDR3 sequences, 13% to 15% being singletons. The same sample was also studied in work on yellow fever vaccine responses in identical twins.

The sample was CD4+ T cells sorted from blood. The receptors were sampled from a woman aged 18-29 years in good health.

There are many counts of this clonotype. This chain connects TRBV5-1 to TRBJ2-2; D is undetermined. This CDR3 region has 14 residues. V lost 1 base, J lost 3 bases, and 7 bases lay in between. The germline V gene encodes CDR1 SGHRS and CDR2 YFSETQ. Here the CDR3 reads CASSLRQYTGELFF. CDR3 coding DNA: TGCGCCAGCAGCTTGCGCCAGTACACCGGGGAGCTGTTTTTT.

In its sample, this clonotype was seen a few times. The chain's CDR3 is CASSVDPEGDTQYF. For the CDR3, the DNA is TGTGCCAGCAGCGTAGATCCGGAGGGGGATACGCAGTATTTT. This rearrangement joins TRBV9 to TRBJ2-3, with D tentatively TRBD2 (6 bases). CDR1 and CDR2 (germline): SGDLS, YYNGEE. The V end was cut by 0 bases, the J end by 6 bases, with 11 bases between. This CDR3 is built from 14 residues.

Many counts were recorded for this clonotype. The chain has TRBV4-2 and TRBJ1-5; D is uncertain. Germline lookup yields CDR1 LGHNA and CDR2 YNFKEQ. The V gene lost 1 base and the J gene lost 1 base, with 14 bases spanning the gap. CDR3 length: 17 amino acids. Here the CDR3 reads CASSQVTDSTSNQPQHF. The CDR3 region has the DNA TGTGCCAGCAGCCAAGTCACAGACTCTACAAGCAATCAGCCCCAGCATTTT.

This clonotype has only a few counts. This chain uses TRBV29-1 with TRBJ1-1, with a possible D match to TRBD1 (5 bases). This CDR3 comprises 12 residues. V lost 6 bases and J 7 bases, leaving 15 bases between the germline ends. Germline V gene lookup returns CDR1 SQVTM and CDR2 ANQGSEA. CDR3 region: CSVAHGGGEAFF. The CDR3, as DNA: TGCAGCGTCGCCCATGGGGGGGGTGAAGCTTTCTTT.

This clonotype was counted ten times or more. The rearrangement links TRBV5-1 to TRBJ2-1; D might be TRBD1 (5 bases). This CDR3 contains 15 residues. V was clipped by 0 bases and J by 0 bases, with 7 bases between them. Germline V lookup: CDR1 SGHRS, CDR2 YFSETQ. For the CDR3, the DNA is TGCGCCAGCAGCTTGGAGGGGAACTCCTACAATGAGCAGTTCTTC. Protein sequence: CASSLEGNSYNEQFF. The full variable domain, rest sourced from reference TRBV5-1 and TRBJ2-1, is KAGVTQTPRYLIKTRGQQVTLSCSPISGHRSVSWYQQTPGQGLQFLFEYFSETQRNKGNFPGRFSGRQFSNSRSEMNVSTLELGDSALYLCASSLEGNSYNEQFFGPGTRLTVL.

The sample holds a few counts of this clonotype. This chain joins TRBV6-5 and TRBJ2-6; 9 bases align to TRBD1. With V trimmed by 0 bases and J by 2 bases, 5 bases remained unmatched. In germline, CDR1 is MNHEY, CDR2 SVGAGI. This CDR3 has 18 residues. Here the CDR3 DNA reads TGTGCCAGCAGTTACTCCACAGGGGGCAGAGCTGGGGCCAACGTCCTGACTTTC. Encoded protein: CASSYSTGGRAGANVLTF.

This clonotype showed up just a few times. The genes are TRBV5-1 and TRBJ2-3; D possibly corresponds to TRBD1 (5 bases). Per the germline V gene, CDR1 is SGHRS and CDR2 is YFSETQ. Trimming took 7 bases from V and 1 from J, leaving 16 bases between them. This CDR3 region has 15 residues. The DNA of the CDR3 is TGCGCCAGCCGTGACAGCAACCTAGGCACAGATACGCAGTATTTT. It encodes CASRDSNLGTDTQYF.

The rearrangement joins TRBV10-3 to TRBJ2-1, with TRBD2 matching over 9 bases. J was trimmed by 2 bases and V by 3 bases; bases with no gene match: 8. Germline assignment: CDR1 ENHRY and CDR2 SYGVKD. CDR3 length: 17 amino acids. The CDR3 DNA reads TGTGCCATCAGTGAACGGGGCGGGACTAGCACCTACAATGAGCAGTTCTTC. Protein product: CAISERGGTSTYNEQFF.

V and J are TRBV6-1 and TRBJ2-6; D call uncertain. V was trimmed by 5 bases and J by 0 bases, leaving 8 bases between them. In germline, CDR1 is MNHNS, CDR2 SASEGT. CDR3 length: 15 amino acids. The CDR3 nucleotides are TGTGCCAGCAGTCCCAGTCACTCTGGGGCCAACGTCCTGACTTTC. This translates into CASSPSHSGANVLTF.

This clonotype was seen only a few times. The chain uses TRBV6-5 and TRBJ2-7, with 7 bases matching TRBD1. With 4 bases clipped from V and 4 bases from J, the junction kept 7 bases outside the gene matches. Germline assignment: CDR1 MNHEY and CDR2 SVGAGI. The CDR3 contains 14 residues. Here the CDR3 DNA reads TGTGCCAGCAGTTTGCTGGGACAGCGGTACGAGCAGTACTTC. Encoded protein: CASSLLGQRYEQYF.

At least ten counts were recorded for this clonotype. The chain uses TRBV7-9 and TRBJ2-7, with 7 positions matching TRBD2. Germline V gene data show CDR1 as SEHNR and CDR2 as FQNEAQ (reference sequence). The CDR3 has 13 amino acids. V trimming: 8 bases; J trimming: 5 bases; junction bases outside the gene matches: 9. The DNA for the CDR3 is TGTGCCAGCTCCCCTGGCGGGAGCAACGAGCAGTACTTC. Translation gives CASSPGGSNEQYF.

The chain carries TRBV27 and TRBJ2-1; 8 nucleotides line up with TRBD2. There are 14 residues in the CDR3. V lost 4 bases, J lost 10 bases, and 9 bases stayed unmatched. Germline V gene data show CDR1 as MNHEY and CDR2 as SMNVEV (reference sequence). The CDR3 DNA is TGTGCCAGCAGTTCTCTCCCTTTAGCGGGGGAGCAGTTCTTC. Translating gives CASSSLPLAGEQFF.

This rearrangement joins TRBV18 to TRBJ2-3, with D perhaps given as TRBD1 or TRBD2 (5 bases each). Trimming pared 1 base from V and 0 bases from J, leaving 23 bases between. Germline V CDR1 and CDR2: KGHSH, LQKENI. This CDR3 has 20 amino acids. In nucleotides, the CDR3 is TGTGCCAGCTCACCACGGCCCCTCGGGACGGTTAAGACTAGCACAGATACGCAGTATTTT. This codes for CASSPRPLGTVKTSTDTQYF.

In its sample, this clonotype was seen a few times. V and J are TRBV12-3 or TRBV12-4 and TRBJ2-1, with 12 bases fitting TRBD2. Trimming at V came to 6 bases and at J to 3 bases, leaving 3 bases not matched to a gene. The CDR3 consists of 15 residues. The CDR3 DNA reads TGTGCCAGCAGGAAACTAGCGGGGGGCTACAATGAGCAGTTCTTC. This gives the protein CASRKLAGGYNEQFF.

Only a few counts were recorded for this clonotype. The chain joins TRBV15 to TRBJ1-2; no clear D gene. Per germline, CDR1 LNHNV and CDR2 YYDKDF (reference sequence). Trimming left V 4 bases short and J 4 bases short, with 13 bases between. CDR3 length: 14 residues. CDR3 region: CATSIRQKGYGYTF. In DNA form, the CDR3 reads TGTGCCACCAGCATCCGACAAAAGGGCTATGGCTACACCTTC.

V and J are TRBV20-1 and TRBJ2-1; no clear D. The germline V gene has CDR1 DFQATT and CDR2 SNEGSKA (reference sequence). V was clipped by 2 bases and J by 3 bases, with 8 bases between them. There are 13 residues in the CDR3. The CDR3 spells CSARLDFYNEQFF. Written as DNA, the CDR3 is TGCAGTGCTAGATTGGATTTCTACAATGAGCAGTTCTTC.

The CDR3 is CASSEVLASGEQFF. CDR3 in DNA: TGCGCCAGCAGTGAAGTACTAGCGTCGGGTGAGCAGTTCTTC. The V gene is TRBV10-2, the J gene TRBJ2-1, with 7 bases lining up with TRBD2. CDR3 length: 14 residues. The J segment lost 9 bases and the V segment lost 3 bases, leaving 8 bases of the junction unmatched. Germline loops: CDR1 WSHSY, CDR2 SAAADI.

Only a few counts were recorded for this clonotype. The chain couples TRBV6-2 or TRBV6-3 to TRBJ2-5; 7 bases map to TRBD1. With V trimmed by 6 bases and J by 2 bases, 15 bases remained unmatched. The CDR3 is made up of 17 amino acids. CDR1 and CDR2 (germline): MNHEY, SVGEGT. CDR3 DNA: TGTGCCAGCAGCAACCCGACGGGACAGAGATTACAAGAGACCCAGTACTTC. Residues: CASSNPTGQRLQETQYF.

This chain joins TRBV7-9 and TRBJ2-7; 9 bases are a match to TRBD1. The CDR3 is 14 amino acids. In germline, CDR1 is SEHNR, CDR2 FQNEAQ (reference sequence). The J segment lost 7 bases and the V segment lost 3 bases, leaving 7 bases of the junction unmatched. The CDR3 sequence is CASSFTGTGREQYF. CDR3 nucleotide sequence: TGTGCCAGCAGCTTTACAGGGACAGGGAGAGAGCAGTACTTC.

This chain uses TRBV7-9 with TRBJ2-4, with 11 bases aligning to TRBD1. Germline V gives CDR1 SEHNR, CDR2 FQNEAQ (reference sequence). CDR3 length: 17 residues. The J segment lost 9 bases and the V segment lost 6 bases, leaving 16 bases of the junction unmatched. The CDR3 region is CASSTGTGGPLSGIQYF. The DNA for the CDR3 is TGTGCCAGCAGTACCGGGACAGGGGGGCCCCTGTCAGGCATTCAGTACTTC.

This clonotype showed up just a few times. The J gene is TRBJ2-7, the V gene TRBV6-6, with D unresolved. V lost 2 bases and J 6 bases, leaving 8 bases between the germline ends. The CDR3 has 12 residues. Germline V gene data show CDR1 as MNHNY and CDR2 as SVGAGI (reference sequence). This CDR3 is CASSYRRTEQYF. The CDR3, as DNA: TGTGCCAGCAGTTACCGTAGGACCGAGCAGTACTTC.

The rearrangement uses TRBV19 and TRBJ2-2, with TRBD2 matching 8 bases. In germline, CDR1 is LNHDA, CDR2 SQIVND (reference sequence). J gave up 5 bases and V 7 bases, and 6 bases lay outside the gene matches. CDR3 length equals 14 residues. CDR3 bases: TGTGCCAGTAACGGACTAGCTGGTACCGGGGAGCTGTTTTTT. Protein: CASNGLAGTGELFF.

This clonotype was recorded a few times. The chain uses TRBV15 and TRBJ1-1, with D unclear. V lost 0 bases and J lost 3, with 11 bases in between. Germline V gene data show CDR1 as LNHNV and CDR2 as YYDKDF (reference sequence). The CDR3 is made up of 15 amino acids. The CDR3 region is CATSRDRQLYTEAFF. For the CDR3, the DNA is TGTGCCACCAGCAGAGATAGGCAGCTCTACACTGAAGCTTTCTTT.